This TCR beta chain stems from a study of blood T cell repertoires in COVID-19 (dated by TCRdb to 2018 to 2020). As for the study more broadly: Collaborator samples came from the United States, Italy and Spain and covered acute and convalescent phases of COVID-19. The prospective study material was composed of cDNA or gDNA derived from T cells, B-cell-depleted T cells, or PBMCs. Deeply sampled blood TCRbeta repertoires from subjects exposed to, actively infected with, or recovered from COVID-19 were included in the dataset. The repertoires were released in a freely available public database meant as a resource for research on the immune response to SARS-CoV-2. Samples came from the ongoing ImmuneRACE study (first 160 participants) plus 1,254 subjects from 6 global collaborators. A de-identified subject ID, COVID-19 status, age in years and sex were almost always included in the sample metadata. Where available, HLA class I and class II types were taken from metadata supplied by the sample provider and were not determined by assay-based typing.

In regard to this clone: The antigen it binds to is not known. No base quality values were provided; no much bigger clone lies one nucleotide off.

The germline V gene sets CDR1 to MDHEN and CDR2 to SYDVKM. Trimming accounts for 5 bases at V and 10 bases at J, while the number of junction bases matched to no gene is 14. The cysteine opens and the phenylalanine closes a CDR3 of 15 amino acids. Only CDR3 DNA is held: 45 bases, read in frame from base 1. Broader findings and caveats from the paper: Clinical and demographic metadata were provided uncurated, with the amount varying by source and participant.

Collaborating institutions collected whole blood in K2EDTA tubes following their own protocols. For TCRbeta analysis, collaborators shipped samples as frozen whole blood, isolated PBMCs, or DNA extracted from either of those sample types. TCRbeta CDR3 regions were amplified from genomic DNA using the immunoSEQ Assay, a bias-controlled multiplex PCR. In the original analysis: Nucleated cell counts per sample were estimated from amplification of reference gene primers within the assay. Sequence reads were collapsed and filtered to measure the absolute abundance of every unique TCRbeta CDR3 rearrangement. For each sample, productive Simpson clonality was calculated by taking the square root of Simpson's diversity index across productive rearrangements. TCRdb provides this immuneACCESS table in a form limited to in-frame rearrangements. Some clones are lacking; in checked studies, under half of them reflect an unresolved V gene, and why the rest are absent is not known. V and J calls and clone size are copied from that table; D and trimming were computed from the DNA. Across this sample there are some 100,000 clones, with 87% seen only once. Clones ranked in the top ten supply roughly 8.2% of the sample.

This receptor was taken from a human donor in a cohort sampled during active COVID-19. In this chain, TRBV28 is recombined with TRBJ1-1; 9 middle bases align to TRBD1. Sequenced sample: peripheral blood. The CDR3 reads CASSRGQDRGVGAFF. The nucleotide sequence reads TGTGCCAGCAGTCGCGGGCAGGACAGGGGTGTCGGAGCTTTCTTT.